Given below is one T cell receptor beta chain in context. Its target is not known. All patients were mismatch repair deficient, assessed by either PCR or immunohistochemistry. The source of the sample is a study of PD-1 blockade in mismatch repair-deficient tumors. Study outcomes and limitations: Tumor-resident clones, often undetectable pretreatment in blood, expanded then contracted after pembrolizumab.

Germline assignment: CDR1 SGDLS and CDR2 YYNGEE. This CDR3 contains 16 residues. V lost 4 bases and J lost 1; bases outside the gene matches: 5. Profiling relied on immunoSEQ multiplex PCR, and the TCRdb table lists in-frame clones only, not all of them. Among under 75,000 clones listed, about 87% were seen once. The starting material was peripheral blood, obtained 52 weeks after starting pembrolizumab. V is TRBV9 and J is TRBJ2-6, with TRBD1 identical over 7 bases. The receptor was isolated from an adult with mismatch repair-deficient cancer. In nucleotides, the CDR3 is TGTGCCAGCAGCAATAGACAGGGATCTGGGGCCAACGTCCTGACTTTC. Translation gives CASSNRQGSGANVLTF. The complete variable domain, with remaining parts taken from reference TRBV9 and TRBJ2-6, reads DSGVTQTPKHLITATGQRVTLRCSPRSGDLSVYWYQQSLDQGLQFLIQYYNGEERAKGNILERFSAQQFPDLHSELNLSSLELGDSALYFCASSNRQGSGANVLTFGAGSRLTVL.